The clone carrying this TCR beta chain was found a few times. This sample was included in a study of T cell repertoires in cytomegalovirus infection. CDR1 is MDHEN, CDR2 SYDVKM, per germline. The V segment lost 8 bases and the J segment 5 bases; nucleotides outside the gene matches: 10. The length of the CDR3 is 14 residues. TCRdb called the reads again in MiXCR, with one record for every CDR3 protein. The sample consists of some 700,000 distinct CDR3 sequences, approximately 34% of them appearing once. The chain couples TRBV28 to TRBJ1-1; 8 bases align to TRBD1. The sample was PBMCs. The TCR comes from a human donor in good health (CMV status not recorded). Some clones in this sample may be carry-over from other donors' samples. CDR3 nucleotide sequence: TGTGCCAGCGGGCGGCCAGGGGGCGGAACTGAAGCTTTCTTT. Translating gives CASGRPGGGTEAFF.